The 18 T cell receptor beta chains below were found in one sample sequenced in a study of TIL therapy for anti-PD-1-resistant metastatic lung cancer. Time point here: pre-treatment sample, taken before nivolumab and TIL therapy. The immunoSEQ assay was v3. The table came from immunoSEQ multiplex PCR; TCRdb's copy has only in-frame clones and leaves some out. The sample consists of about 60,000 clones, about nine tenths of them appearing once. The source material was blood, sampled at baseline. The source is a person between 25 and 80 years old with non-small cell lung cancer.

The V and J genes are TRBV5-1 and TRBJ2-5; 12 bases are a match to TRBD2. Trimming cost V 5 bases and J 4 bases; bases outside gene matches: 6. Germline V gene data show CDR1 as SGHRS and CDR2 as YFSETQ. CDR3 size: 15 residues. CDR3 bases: TGCGCCAGCAGACCCACTAGCGGGGGGCCAGAGACCCAGTACTTC. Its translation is CASRPTSGGPETQYF. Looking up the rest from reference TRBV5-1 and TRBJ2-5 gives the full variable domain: KAGVTQTPRYLIKTRGQQVTLSCSPISGHRSVSWYQQTPGQGLQFLFEYFSETQRNKGNFPGRFSGRQFSNSRSEMNVSTLELGDSALYLCASRPTSGGPETQYFGPGTRLLVL.

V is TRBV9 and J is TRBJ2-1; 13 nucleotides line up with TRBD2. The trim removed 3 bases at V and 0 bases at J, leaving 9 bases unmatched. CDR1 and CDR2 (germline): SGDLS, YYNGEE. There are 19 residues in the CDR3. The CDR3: CASSGAGTSGESSYNEQFF. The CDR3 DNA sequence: TGTGCCAGCAGCGGGGCCGGGACTAGCGGGGAGAGCTCCTACAATGAGCAGTTCTTC. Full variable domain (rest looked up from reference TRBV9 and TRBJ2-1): DSGVTQTPKHLITATGQRVTLRCSPRSGDLSVYWYQQSLDQGLQFLIQYYNGEERAKGNILERFSAQQFPDLHSELNLSSLELGDSALYFCASSGAGTSGESSYNEQFFGPGTRLTVL.

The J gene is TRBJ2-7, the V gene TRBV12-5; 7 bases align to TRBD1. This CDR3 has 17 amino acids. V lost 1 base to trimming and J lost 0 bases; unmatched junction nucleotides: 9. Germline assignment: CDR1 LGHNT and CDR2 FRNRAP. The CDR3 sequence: CASGLGQGAVSSYEQYF. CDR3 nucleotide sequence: TGTGCTAGTGGTTTGGGACAGGGAGCGGTTAGCTCCTACGAGCAGTACTTC. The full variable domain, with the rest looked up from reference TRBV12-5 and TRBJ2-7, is DARVTQTPRHKVTEMGQEVTMRCQPILGHNTVFWYRQTMMQGLELLAYFRNRAPLDDSGMPKDRFSAEMPDATLATLKIQPSEPRDSAVYFCASGLGQGAVSSYEQYFGPGTRLTVT.

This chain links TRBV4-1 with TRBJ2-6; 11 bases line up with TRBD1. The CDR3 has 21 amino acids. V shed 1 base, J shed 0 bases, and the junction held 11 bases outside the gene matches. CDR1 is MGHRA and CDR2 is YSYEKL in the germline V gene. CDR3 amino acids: CASSQGPLIGQGASGANVLTF. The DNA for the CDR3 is TGCGCCAGCAGCCAAGGTCCCTTAATCGGACAGGGGGCCTCTGGGGCCAACGTCCTGACTTTC.

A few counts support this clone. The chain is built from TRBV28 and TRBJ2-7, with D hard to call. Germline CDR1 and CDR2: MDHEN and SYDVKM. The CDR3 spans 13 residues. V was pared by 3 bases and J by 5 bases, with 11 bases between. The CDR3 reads CASSFGTVDEQYF. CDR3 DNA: TGTGCCAGCAGTTTTGGCACGGTGGACGAGCAGTACTTC.

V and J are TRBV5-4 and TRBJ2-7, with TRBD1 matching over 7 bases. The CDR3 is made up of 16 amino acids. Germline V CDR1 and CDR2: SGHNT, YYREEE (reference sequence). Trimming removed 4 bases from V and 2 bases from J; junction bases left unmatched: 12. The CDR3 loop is CASSPEVGDSTYEQYF. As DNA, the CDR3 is TGTGCCAGCAGCCCGGAAGTAGGGGACAGTACCTACGAGCAGTACTTC.

This chain's CDR3 is CASSLSLQGLSNQPQHF. Written as DNA, the CDR3 is TGTGCCAGCAGCTTGTCTTTACAGGGGTTAAGCAATCAGCCCCAGCATTTT. V and J are TRBV5-8 and TRBJ1-5; 7 bases are shared with TRBD1. V lost 1 base, J lost 1 base, and 8 bases stayed unmatched. Germline-derived CDR1 and CDR2 are SGHTS and YDEGEE. This CDR3 has 17 amino acids.

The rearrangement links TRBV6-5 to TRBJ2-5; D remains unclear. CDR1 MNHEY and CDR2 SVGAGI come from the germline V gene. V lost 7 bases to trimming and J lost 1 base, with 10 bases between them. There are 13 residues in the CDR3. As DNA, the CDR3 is TGTGCCAGCATAAAGTATAGCCAAGAGACCCAGTACTTC. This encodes CASIKYSQETQYF.

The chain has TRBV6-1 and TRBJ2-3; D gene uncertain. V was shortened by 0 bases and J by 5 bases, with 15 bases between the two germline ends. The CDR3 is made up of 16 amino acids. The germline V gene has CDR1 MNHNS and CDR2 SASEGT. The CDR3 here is CASSEAALAAGDTQYF. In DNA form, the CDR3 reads TGTGCCAGCAGTGAAGCAGCACTGGCTGCAGGAGATACGCAGTATTTT.

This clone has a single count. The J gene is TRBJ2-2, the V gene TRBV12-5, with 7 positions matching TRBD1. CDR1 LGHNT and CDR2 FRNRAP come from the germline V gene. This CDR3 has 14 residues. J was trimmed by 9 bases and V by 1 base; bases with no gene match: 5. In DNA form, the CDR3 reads TGTGCTAGTGGTTTGGAGGGGGCCTACCGGGAGCTGTTTTTT. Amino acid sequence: CASGLEGAYRELFF.

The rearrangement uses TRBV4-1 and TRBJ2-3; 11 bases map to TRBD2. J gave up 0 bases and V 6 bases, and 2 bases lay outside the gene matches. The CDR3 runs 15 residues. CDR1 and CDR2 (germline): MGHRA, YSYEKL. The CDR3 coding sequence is TGCGCCAGCAGTAGCGGGGGGGTTAGCACAGATACGCAGTATTTT. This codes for CASSSGGVSTDTQYF.

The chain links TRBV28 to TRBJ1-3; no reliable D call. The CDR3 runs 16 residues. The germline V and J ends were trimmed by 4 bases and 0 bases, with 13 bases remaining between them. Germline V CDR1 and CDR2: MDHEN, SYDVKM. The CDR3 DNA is TGTGCCAGCAGTTCTACGTGGGGTTCCTCTGGAAACACCATATATTTT. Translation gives CASSSTWGSSGNTIYF.

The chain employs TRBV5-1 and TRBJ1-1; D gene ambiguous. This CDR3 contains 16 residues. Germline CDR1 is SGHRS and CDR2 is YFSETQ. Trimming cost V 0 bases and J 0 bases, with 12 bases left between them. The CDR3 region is CASSLASALMNTEAFF. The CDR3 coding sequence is TGCGCCAGCAGCTTGGCCAGTGCTTTGATGAACACTGAAGCTTTCTTT. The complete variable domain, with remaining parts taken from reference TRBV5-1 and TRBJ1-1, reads KAGVTQTPRYLIKTRGQQVTLSCSPISGHRSVSWYQQTPGQGLQFLFEYFSETQRNKGNFPGRFSGRQFSNSRSEMNVSTLELGDSALYLCASSLASALMNTEAFFGQGTRLTVV.

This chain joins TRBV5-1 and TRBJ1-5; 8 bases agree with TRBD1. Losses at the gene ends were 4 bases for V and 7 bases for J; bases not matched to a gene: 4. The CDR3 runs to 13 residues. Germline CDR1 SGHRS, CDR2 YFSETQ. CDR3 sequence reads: CASSIGQGQPQHF. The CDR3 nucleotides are TGCGCCAGCAGCATAGGACAGGGCCAGCCCCAGCATTTT.

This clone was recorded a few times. The CDR3 bases are TGTGCCAGCAGCTGGGACAGCTACGAGCAGTACTTC. Protein sequence: CASSWDSYEQYF. V usage is TRBV6-2 or TRBV6-3 and J usage is TRBJ2-7; 7 nucleotides align to TRBD1. The CDR3 covers 12 residues. Trimming at V came to 6 bases and at J to 3 bases, leaving 2 bases not matched to a gene. CDR1 and CDR2 (germline): MNHEY, SVGEGT.

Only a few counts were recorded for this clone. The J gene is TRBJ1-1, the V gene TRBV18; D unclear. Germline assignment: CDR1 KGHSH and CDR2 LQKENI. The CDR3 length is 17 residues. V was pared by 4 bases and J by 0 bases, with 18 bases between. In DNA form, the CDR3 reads TGTGCCAGCTCACGGGTAGTTAGCGGTAGAATGAACACTGAAGCTTTCTTT. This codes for CASSRVVSGRMNTEAFF.

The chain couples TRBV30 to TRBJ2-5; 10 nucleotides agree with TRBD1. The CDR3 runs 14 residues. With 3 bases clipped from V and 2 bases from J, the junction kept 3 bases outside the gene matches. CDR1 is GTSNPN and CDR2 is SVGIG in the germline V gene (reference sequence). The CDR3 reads CAWSMGQGQETQYF. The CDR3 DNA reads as TGTGCCTGGAGCATGGGACAGGGGCAAGAGACCCAGTACTTC.

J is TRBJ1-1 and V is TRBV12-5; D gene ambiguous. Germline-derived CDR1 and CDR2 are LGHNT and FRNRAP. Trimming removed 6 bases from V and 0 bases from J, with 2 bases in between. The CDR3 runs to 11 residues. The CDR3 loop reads CASGLNTEAFF. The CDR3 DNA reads TGTGCTAGTGGGTTGAACACTGAAGCTTTCTTT. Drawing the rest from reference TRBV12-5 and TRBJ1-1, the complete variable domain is DARVTQTPRHKVTEMGQEVTMRCQPILGHNTVFWYRQTMMQGLELLAYFRNRAPLDDSGMPKDRFSAEMPDATLATLKIQPSEPRDSAVYFCASGLNTEAFFGQGTRLTVV.